This T cell receptor beta chain emerged from a study of blood T cell repertoires in COVID-19. Across the whole study: The samples span acute and convalescent COVID-19 from the United States, Italy and Spain. T cells, B-cell-depleted T cells, or PBMCs supplied cDNA or gDNA.

V was clipped by 1 base and J by 6 bases; unmatched bases: 7. The CDR3 length is 15 residues. Germline V gives CDR1 SGHRS, CDR2 YFSETQ. Per the original methods: Estimates of nucleated cell counts were drawn from the amplification of reference gene primers. TCRdb's table, derived via immunoSEQ multiplex PCR, lists solely in-frame clones and lacks some. The DNA was the basis for D and trimming; V, J and clone size are from that table. The sample carries 150,000 to 200,000 clones, 70% to 90% recorded once. This sequence originates from a human donor in a cohort sampled during active COVID-19. The sample was peripheral blood. The chain is built from TRBV5-1 and TRBJ2-7, with 10 bases aligning to TRBD1. The CDR3: CASSLPEGTGVEQYF. The CDR3 region has the DNA TGCGCCAGCAGCTTGCCCGAGGGGACAGGGGTCGAGCAGTACTTC.